This TCR beta chain came from a study of T cell responses to AZD1222 COVID-19 vaccine. The CDR3 is 13 residues long. Between the trimmed V and J ends, which lost 4 bases and 0 bases, there was a span of 7 bases. Remarks on this clone: Its specificity is not known.

Libraries were prepared by immunoSEQ multiplex PCR; TCRdb keeps only in-frame clonotypes and omits some of them. The sample lists about 87,000 clones; roughly 90% were seen once. Points from the study as a whole: Nearly half of unique spike-specific TCRs reportedly avoided B.1.351 and B.1.1.7 mutated regions.

This clonotype was sampled from an adult in good health. The sample here was peripheral blood, taken on day 0 of AZD1222 vaccination. The chain uses TRBV5-3 and TRBJ1-1; D gene ambiguous. TRBV5-3 is identified as an open reading frame with a role that is uncertain. CDR3 amino acids: CARSGNVNTEAFF. CDR3 nucleotides: TGTGCCAGAAGCGGCAATGTGAACACTGAAGCTTTCTTT.